This TCR beta chain was identified during a study of beta chain features in type 1 diabetes. The whole isolated RNA underwent reverse transcription, so sequencing captured expressed TCRB transcripts. Measured with immunoSEQ multiplex PCR; TCRdb has only the in-frame clones, and not every one. The data hold about 150,000 clones, with 7.5% to 9.5% observed a single time. The CDR3 has 14 residues. The V gene's germline CDR1 is SGHNT and CDR2 YYREEE (reference sequence). V gave up 4 bases and J gave up 1 base; unmatched junction bases: 4. This clone was recorded a few times. The sequenced sample was central memory CD4+ T cells from blood. The V call is TRBV5-4, the J call TRBJ2-5; 7 bases line up with TRBD1. This TCR was recovered from a woman under 30 in good health. The CDR3, as DNA: TGTGCCAGCAGCCTCCGGGACAGCCAAGAGACCCAGTACTTC. Protein product: CASSLRDSQETQYF.